This T cell receptor (beta chain) was found in a study of blood T cell repertoires in COVID-19. Study in general: COVID-19 samples from acute and convalescent phases originated in the United States, Italy and Spain.

Authors' data handling: Nucleated cell number was recorded as an estimate derived from reference gene primer amplification. Generated by immunoSEQ multiplex PCR, the TCRdb table keeps only in-frame clones and is missing some. That table is the source of V, J and clone size, and D and trimming were worked out from the DNA. The sample has 250,000 to 400,000 clones, roughly 90% seen once. Patients at the Seattle site were enrolled during active infection and followed longitudinally. V lost 7 bases to trimming and J lost 5 bases, with 14 bases between them. CDR3 length: 13 residues. Germline V gives CDR1 SNHLY, CDR2 FYNNEI.

The rearrangement joins TRBV2 to TRBJ1-2; possibly TRBD1 for D (6 bases). The origin of this receptor is a woman between 25 and 40 years old with COVID-19, enrolled during active disease. The sample consisted of peripheral blood. CDR3 loop: CASTRTEIYGYTF. The DNA of the CDR3 is TGTGCCAGCACCCGGACAGAGATTTATGGCTACACCTTC. The variable domain in full, with the rest retrieved from reference TRBV2 and TRBJ1-2, is EPEVTQTPSHQVTQMGQEVILRCVPISNHLYFYWYRQILGQKVEFLVSFYNNEISEKSEIFDDQFSVERPDGSNFTLKIRSTKLEDSAMYFCASTRTEIYGYTFGSGTRLTVV.